Detailed here is one T cell receptor beta chain. Method: immunoSEQ multiplex PCR; TCRdb's copy keeps in-frame clones and lacks some. The table records about 140,000 clones, 85% to 90% of them present only once. The sample is drawn from a study of T cell responses to AZD1222 COVID-19 vaccine. CDR3 length: 14 amino acids. From germline, CDR1 is GTSNPN and CDR2 SVGIG (reference sequence). V lost 1 base to trimming and J lost 0 bases, with 7 bases between them. The chain couples TRBV30 to TRBJ1-5, with no clear D. Sequenced material: peripheral blood, taken on day 0 of AZD1222 vaccination. This clonotype was obtained from an adult in good health. This CDR3 reads CAWSAKYSNQPQHF. DNA of the CDR3: TGTGCCTGGAGTGCAAAGTATAGCAATCAGCCCCAGCATTTT.